This TCR beta chain was sequenced in a study of identical twins. The CDR3 is made up of 14 amino acids. V shed 3 bases and J shed 8 bases, with 17 bases lying between them. One entry per CDR3 protein results from TCRdb running MiXCR on the 5' RACE reads. Among 500,000 or so distinct CDR3 sequences listed, less than 25% were seen once. The sample was also linked to a second study, of T cells expressing NK-cell markers. As that report states: As a fraction of CD8+ T cells, dominant NKG2C+ clonotypes reached roughly 1.0-7.5% in 5 to 7 donors.

The clonotype comes from a woman younger than 35 in good health. The chain links TRBV12-3 or TRBV12-4 to TRBJ2-7, with D tentatively TRBD2 (7 bases). The source material was CD4+ T cells sorted from blood. The DNA for the CDR3 is TGTGCCAGCAGTTTCGGTGGGGGGGCTAGTCAGCAGTACTTC. It encodes CASSFGGGASQQYF.